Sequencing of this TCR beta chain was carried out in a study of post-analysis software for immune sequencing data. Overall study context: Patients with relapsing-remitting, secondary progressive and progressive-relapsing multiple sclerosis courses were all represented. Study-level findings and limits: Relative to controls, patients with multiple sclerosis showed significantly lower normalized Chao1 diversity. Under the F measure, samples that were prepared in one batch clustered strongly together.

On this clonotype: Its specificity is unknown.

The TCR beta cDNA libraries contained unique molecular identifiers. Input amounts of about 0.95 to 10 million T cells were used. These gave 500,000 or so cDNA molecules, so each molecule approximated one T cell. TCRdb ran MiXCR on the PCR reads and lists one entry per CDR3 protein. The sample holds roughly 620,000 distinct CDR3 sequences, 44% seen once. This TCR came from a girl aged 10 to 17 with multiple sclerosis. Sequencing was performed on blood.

The CDR3 sequence is CSVKGVITDTQYF. CDR3 DNA sequence: TGCAGCGTGAAAGGGGTTATCACAGATACGCAGTATTTT. This rearrangement joins TRBV29-1 to TRBJ2-3, with D possibly TRBD1 on 5 matching bases. V dropped 6 bases and J dropped 2 bases, with 12 bases sitting between them. The CDR3 runs 13 residues. Germline CDR1 SQVTM, CDR2 ANQGSEA.